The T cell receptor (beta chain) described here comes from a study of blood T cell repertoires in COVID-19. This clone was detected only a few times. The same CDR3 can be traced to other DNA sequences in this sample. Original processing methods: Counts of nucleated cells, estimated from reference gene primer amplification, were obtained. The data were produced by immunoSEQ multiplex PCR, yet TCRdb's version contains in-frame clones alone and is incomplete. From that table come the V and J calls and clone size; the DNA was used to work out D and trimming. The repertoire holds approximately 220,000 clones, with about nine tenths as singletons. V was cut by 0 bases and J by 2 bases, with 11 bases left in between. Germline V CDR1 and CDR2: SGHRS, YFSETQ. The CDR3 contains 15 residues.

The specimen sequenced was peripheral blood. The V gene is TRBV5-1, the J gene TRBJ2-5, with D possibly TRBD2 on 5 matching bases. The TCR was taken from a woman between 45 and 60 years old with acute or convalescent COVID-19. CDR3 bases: TGCGCCAGCAGCTTGGCCGGGGTTCGGCAAGAGACCCAGTACTTC. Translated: CASSLAGVRQETQYF.